Only a few counts were recorded for the clone carrying this TCR beta chain. What it recognizes is unknown. The trim removed 9 bases at V and 6 bases at J, leaving 9 bases unmatched. The CDR3 length is 13 residues. Germline CDR1 reads LNHDA; CDR2 reads SQIVND (reference sequence). Only newly diagnosed hyperthyroidism patients aged 18 to 65, with under 2 months' duration, were enrolled. What supplied the PBMCs was approximately 10 ml of fresh peripheral blood. The data are from a study of Graves' ophthalmopathy and Graves' hyperthyroidism. General observations from the study: Also, most clonotypes expanded in the thyroid above 0.001 frequency appeared in blood. Sensitivity reached nearly 71% and specificity around 76% when the model predicted ophthalmopathy progression.

Amplification from RNA transcripts yielded the TCR beta CDR3 regions. Scientists carried out first-round RT-PCR using HTBI primers and then a second-round multiplex PCR. MiXCR, run by TCRdb on the multiplex PCR reads, gives a single entry per CDR3 protein. The sample shows a few hundred thousand distinct CDR3 sequences, 20% to 25% of them seen only once. Sample: peripheral blood. This clonotype was obtained from a woman in her late teens or twenties with stable Graves' hyperthyroidism. The V and J genes are TRBV19 and TRBJ1-1, with TRBD1 matching 8 bases. Here the CDR3 reads CASNRQGMAEAFF. DNA of the CDR3: TGTGCCAGCAATAGACAGGGGATGGCTGAAGCTTTCTTT.